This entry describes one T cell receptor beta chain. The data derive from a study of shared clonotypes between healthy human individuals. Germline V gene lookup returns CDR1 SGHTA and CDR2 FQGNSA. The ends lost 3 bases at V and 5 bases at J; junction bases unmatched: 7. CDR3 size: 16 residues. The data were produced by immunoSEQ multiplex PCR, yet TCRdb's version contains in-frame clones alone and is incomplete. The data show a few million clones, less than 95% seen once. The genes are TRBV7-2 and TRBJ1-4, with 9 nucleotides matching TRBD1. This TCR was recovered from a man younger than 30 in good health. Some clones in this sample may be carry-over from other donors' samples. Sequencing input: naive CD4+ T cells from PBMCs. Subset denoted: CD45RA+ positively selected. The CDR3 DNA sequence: TGTGCCAGCAGCTTTAGCGGTGGGACAGGGAATGAAAAACTGTTTTTT. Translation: CASSFSGGTGNEKLFF.